The present TCR beta chain was sequenced within a study of OX40 agonist ivuxolimab in advanced cancers. At the level of the study: Three patients showed partial responses: one hepatocellular carcinoma and two cutaneous melanoma cases.

The CDR3 is 14 residues long. The germline CDR1 and CDR2 sequences are ENHRY and SYGVKD. The V end was cut by 2 bases, the J end by 2 bases, with 9 bases between. Libraries were prepared by immunoSEQ multiplex PCR; TCRdb keeps only in-frame clonotypes and omits some of them. The sample lists tens of thousands of clones, more than 85% seen once, with roughly 1% in the top ten. The sequence was obtained from an adult with an advanced solid tumor such as melanoma, head and neck, liver or kidney cancer. Sequenced here: CD4+ or CD8+ T cells sorted from blood, sampled in a trial of the OX40 agonist ivuxolimab. J is TRBJ1-2 and V is TRBV10-3; D may be TRBD1 (5 bases). As DNA, the CDR3 is TGTGCCATCAGTGAGAGTAGGGACAACTATGGCTACACCTTC. Residues: CAISESRDNYGYTF.